The rows below give T cell receptor beta chains drawn from one sample of a study of beta chain features in type 1 diabetes. Profiling relied on immunoSEQ multiplex PCR, and the TCRdb table lists in-frame clones only, not all of them. Here the sample spans about 340,000 clones, 13% being singletons. The sample consisted of naive CD4+ T cells from blood. The receptors were gathered from a woman under 30 with type 1 diabetes. The CDR3 runs from the conserved cysteine through the conserved F or W. Each record gives: V gene, clone size, J gene, D gene, CDR3 protein, CDR3 DNA. A D gene is named only where the DNA matches it firmly. The size entry is marked missing in some rows and otherwise reads once, few, many or a size class.

TRBV19	few	TRBJ2-1	TRBD2	CASSIGLAVEQFF	TGTGCCAGTAGTATAGGGCTAGCGGTTGAGCAGTTCTTC
TRBV30	few	TRBJ2-3	-	CAWSFGQKFSTDTQYF	TGTGCCTGGAGTTTTGGACAGAAATTTAGCACAGATACGCAGTATTTT
TRBV7-9	-	TRBJ2-1	TRBD2	CASSGERGLAGVNEQFF	TGTGCCAGCAGCGGGGAAAGGGGACTAGCGGGAGTCAATGAGCAGTTCTTC
TRBV5-1	few	TRBJ2-1	-	CASSWDTFNEQFF	TGCGCCAGCAGCTGGGACACCTTCAATGAGCAGTTCTTC
TRBV6-5	few	TRBJ2-1	-	CASSPAAGVPIF	TGTGCCAGCAGTCCCGCAGCCGGGGTGCCGATCTTC
TRBV11-2	-	TRBJ1-4	TRBD1	CASSPKKGDRANEKLFF	TGTGCCAGCAGCCCTAAGAAGGGGGACAGGGCTAATGAAAAACTGTTTTTT
TRBV11-2	few	TRBJ2-2	-	CASSFAGQNKRELFF	TGTGCCAGCAGCTTTGCGGGACAGAACAAACGGGAGCTGTTTTTT
TRBV9	-	TRBJ2-1	-	CASSVEAGAYNEQFF	TGTGCCAGCAGCGTAGAGGCAGGGGCATACAATGAGCAGTTCTTC
TRBV2	-	TRBJ2-5	TRBD2	CATKKLAGGPGETQYF	TGTGCCACCAAAAAACTAGCGGGAGGGCCCGGGGAGACCCAGTACTTC
TRBV30	few	TRBJ2-1	TRBD1	CAWSGQGNEQFF	TGTGCCTGGAGTGGACAGGGAAATGAGCAGTTCTTC
TRBV7-2	-	TRBJ2-1	-	CASSFTSKREQFF	TGTGCCAGCAGCTTCACTAGCAAGAGGGAGCAGTTCTTC
TRBV10-2	few	TRBJ2-7	-	CASSVERGSYEQYF	TGCGCCAGCAGTGTAGAAAGGGGATCCTACGAGCAGTACTTC
TRBV5-4	-	TRBJ2-2	-	CASSLFSRSNTGELFF	TGTGCCAGCAGCTTGTTTAGCCGTTCGAACACCGGGGAGCTGTTTTTT
TRBV19	few	TRBJ2-3	TRBD2	CASSIDGTSGYTDTQYF	TGTGCCAGTAGTATAGATGGGACTAGCGGTTACACAGATACGCAGTATTTT
TRBV9	-	TRBJ2-1	TRBD2	CASSSGGNSYNEQFF	TGTGCCAGCAGCTCGGGGGGAAACTCCTACAATGAGCAGTTCTTC
TRBV7-2	few	TRBJ2-1	TRBD2	CASSLGAPGTSGYNEQFF	TGTGCCAGCAGCTTAGGTGCCCCCGGGACTAGCGGTTACAATGAGCAGTTCTTC
TRBV9	few	TRBJ2-3	TRBD2	CASSESLTGGQYF	TGTGCCAGCAGCGAGTCCCTGACGGGGGGGCAGTATTTT
TRBV4-2	few	TRBJ1-2	-	CASSQAYTETNYGYTF	TGTGCCAGCAGCCAGGCCTATACAGAAACTAACTATGGCTACACCTTC
TRBV11-2	few	TRBJ2-5	-	CASSLVSGIYLQETQYF	TGTGCCAGCAGCTTAGTGTCGGGGATCTACCTCCAAGAGACCCAGTACTTC
TRBV5-1	-	TRBJ2-1	-	CASSEGGSYNEQFF	TGCGCCAGCAGCGAAGGGGGCTCCTACAATGAGCAGTTCTTC
TRBV14	-	TRBJ1-2	TRBD1	CASSQDRGNGGYTF	TGTGCCAGCAGCCAGGACAGGGGAAATGGTGGCTACACCTTC
TRBV4-1	few	TRBJ1-2	TRBD1	CASSPVGQGPNYGYTF	TGCGCCAGCAGCCCAGTAGGACAGGGGCCCAACTATGGCTACACCTTC
TRBV27	-	TRBJ1-2	TRBD1	CASSGTEGSGYTF	TGTGCCAGCAGCGGGACAGAAGGAAGTGGCTACACCTTC
TRBV15	-	TRBJ1-1	-	CATSRGAGWNTEAFF	TGTGCCACCAGCAGAGGTGCAGGTTGGAACACTGAAGCTTTCTTT
TRBV18	-	TRBJ1-5	-	CASSRDSYQPQHF	TGTGCCAGCTCACGAGACAGTTATCAGCCCCAGCATTTT
TRBV18	-	TRBJ1-1	-	CASSRFEGNTEAFF	TGTGCCAGCTCACGCTTTGAGGGGAACACTGAAGCTTTCTTT
TRBV5-4	-	TRBJ2-4	TRBD2	CASSAGLVGNIQYF	TGTGCCAGCAGCGCGGGACTAGTAGGGAACATTCAGTACTTC
TRBV2	-	TRBJ2-3	TRBD2	CASSEGGRGDTQYF	TGTGCCAGCAGTGAAGGCGGGAGAGGAGATACGCAGTATTTT
TRBV7-2	-	TRBJ2-4	-	CASSEGGAKNIQYF	TGTGCCAGCAGTGAGGGGGGGGCCAAAAACATTCAGTACTTC
TRBV29-1	many	TRBJ2-5	TRBD1	CSVGDSPPGTQYF	TGCAGCGTTGGGGACAGCCCTCCAGGGACCCAGTACTTC
TRBV15	-	TRBJ2-5	-	CATSRDLGETQYF	TGTGCCACCAGCAGGGACTTGGGGGAGACCCAGTACTTC
TRBV27	few	TRBJ1-5	-	CASTLRGDYSNQPQHF	TGTGCCAGCACCCTCCGTGGGGACTATAGCAATCAGCCCCAGCATTTT
TRBV25-1	few	TRBJ2-1	-	CASSQNEQFF	TGTGCCAGCAGTCAGAATGAGCAGTTCTTC
TRBV11-2	-	TRBJ2-5	-	CASSLGGQETQYF	TGTGCCAGCAGCTTAGGAGGGCAAGAGACCCAGTACTTC
TRBV5-1	-	TRBJ2-1	-	CASSLGASLLSRQFF	TGCGCCAGCAGCTTGGGGGCTAGCTTGCTTTCTAGGCAGTTCTTC
TRBV7-8	-	TRBJ2-5	TRBD1	CASSLGRGTGETQYF	TGTGCCAGCAGCTTAGGCCGGGGGACAGGGGAGACCCAGTACTTC
TRBV15	few	TRBJ2-7	-	CATSAHREQYF	TGTGCCACCAGCGCCCACAGGGAGCAGTACTTC
TRBV2	few	TRBJ2-5	-	CATRGTPSVWETQYF	TGTGCCACAAGAGGGACTCCTTCCGTGTGGGAGACCCAGTACTTC
TRBV5-1	few	TRBJ2-7	TRBD1	CASSPWTGAGEQYF	TGCGCCAGCAGCCCATGGACAGGGGCCGGGGAGCAGTACTTC